This TCR beta chain comes out of a study of OX40 agonist ivuxolimab in advanced cancers. Whole-study results and caveats: Antigens targeted by the expanded peripheral T cells were not determined. Also present in some nonresponders was a low level of normalized T-cell clonal expansion.

The table came from immunoSEQ multiplex PCR; TCRdb's copy has only in-frame clones and leaves some out. The sample lists roughly 80,000 clones; more than 85% were seen once. This CDR3 contains 14 residues. CDR1 is SGHTA and CDR2 is FQGTGA in the germline V gene. Between the trimmed V and J ends, which lost 1 base and 5 bases, there was a span of 9 bases. This clone occurred once. The antigen is undetermined. The chain couples TRBV7-3 to TRBJ2-1; no reliable D call. The specimen was CD4+ or CD8+ T cells sorted from blood, collected in a trial of the OX40 agonist ivuxolimab. This clonotype was obtained from an adult with an advanced solid tumor such as melanoma, head and neck, liver or kidney cancer. The CDR3 region has the DNA TGTGCCAGCAGCTTAAAGGGCCTGAACAATGAGCAGTTCTTC. Its protein product is CASSLKGLNNEQFF.